The next 14 T cell receptor beta chains were all read from a single sample in a study of blood T cell repertoires in COVID-19. The method was immunoSEQ multiplex PCR; TCRdb's version includes in-frame clones alone and lacks a portion of them. The sample shows around 200,000 clones, around 89% of them seen only once. The source material was peripheral blood. These receptor sequences come from a man aged 45-65 years with acute or convalescent COVID-19.

The genes are TRBV7-9 and TRBJ2-3; D is possibly TRBD1 (5 bases). Per the germline V gene, CDR1 is SEHNR and CDR2 is FQNEAQ (reference sequence). The CDR3 sequence is 17 residues long. Trimming left V 4 bases short and J 0 bases short, with 17 bases between. The CDR3 DNA reads TGTGCCAGCAGCTCTTATGGGATGACAGCCAGCACAGATACGCAGTATTTT. As protein: CASSSYGMTASTDTQYF.

The chain has TRBV11-2 and TRBJ2-1; TRBD2 agrees at 7 bases. This CDR3 comprises 17 residues. Germline V gene lookup returns CDR1 SGHAT and CDR2 FQNNGV. V was pared by 0 bases and J by 5 bases, with 10 bases of the junction left unmatched. CDR3 in amino acids: CASSLEVRTSPNNEQFF. Written as DNA, the CDR3 is TGTGCCAGCAGCTTAGAGGTTCGGACTAGTCCAAACAATGAGCAGTTCTTC. Drawing the rest from reference TRBV11-2 and TRBJ2-1, the complete variable domain is EAGVAQSPRYKIIEKRQSVAFWCNPISGHATLYWYQQILGQGPKLLIQFQNNGVVDDSQLPKDRFSAERLKGVDSTLKIQPAKLEDSAVYLCASSLEVRTSPNNEQFFGPGTRLTVL.

The V gene is TRBV11-2, the J gene TRBJ1-6; D gene unclear. The germline V and J ends were trimmed by 3 bases and 0 bases, with 6 bases remaining between them. Germline V gene sequence: CDR1 SGHAT, CDR2 FQNNGV. This CDR3 has 15 amino acids. The CDR3 bases are TGTGCCAGCAGCTTGGACTTCTCCTATAATTCACCCCTCCACTTT. The encoded protein is CASSLDFSYNSPLHF.

The gene calls are TRBV18 and TRBJ1-4; 7 bases are shared with TRBD1. The V gene end was trimmed by 3 bases and the J gene end by 7 bases; junction bases not matched to a gene: 8. The CDR3 contains 15 residues. The germline gives CDR1 KGHSH, CDR2 LQKENI. In DNA form, the CDR3 reads TGTGCCAGCTCACCGAGACAGGGTCTGGCTGAAAAACTGTTTTTT. Its protein is CASSPRQGLAEKLFF.

This chain links TRBV11-1 with TRBJ1-2; TRBD1 agrees at 8 bases. CDR1 SGHAT and CDR2 FQDESV come from the germline V gene (reference sequence). The CDR3 consists of 15 residues. The V segment lost 2 bases and the J segment 6 bases; nucleotides outside the gene matches: 8. DNA for the CDR3: TGTGCCAGCAGCTTACGTTCTCAGGGGGCCAATGGCTACACCTTC. Residues: CASSLRSQGANGYTF. Full variable domain (remainder filled in from reference TRBV11-1 and TRBJ1-2): EAEVAQSPRYKITEKSQAVAFWCDPISGHATLYWYRQILGQGPELLVQFQDESVVDDSQLPKDRFSAERLKGVDSTLKIQPAELGDSAMYLCASSLRSQGANGYTFGSGTRLTVV.

The gene calls are TRBV6-5 and TRBJ2-2; no reliable D call. Germline values: CDR1 MNHEY, CDR2 SVGAGI. Trimming left V 2 bases short and J 4 bases short, with 8 bases between. The CDR3 has 14 amino acids. CDR3 nucleotide sequence: TGTGCCAGCAGTTACCTTGATAGCACCGGGGAGCTGTTTTTT. Encoded protein: CASSYLDSTGELFF.

The genes are TRBV7-2 and TRBJ1-1; D possibly corresponds to TRBD1 (5 bases). Trimming shortened V by 5 bases and J by 2 bases, and 24 bases separated the two germline ends. CDR3 size: 18 residues. Germline CDR1 reads SGHTA; CDR2 reads FQGNSA. CDR3 nucleotide sequence: TGTGCCAGCAGCCGTATCTTCCAAAGGGGTGGCATTAACACTGAAGCTTTCTTT. Translated, it gives CASSRIFQRGGINTEAFF.

V usage is TRBV2 and J usage is TRBJ1-6; D not certain. The CDR3 is 14 residues long. The germline V gene encodes CDR1 SNHLY and CDR2 FYNNEI. Trimming took 8 bases from V and 3 from J, leaving 11 bases between them. The CDR3 loop reads CASRGGDYNSPLHF. The CDR3 DNA reads as TGTGCCAGCCGCGGCGGGGACTATAATTCACCCCTCCACTTT.

This clone was observed a handful of times. CDR3 DNA sequence: TGTGCCAGCAGCCAGAGTTTACTGGGCAATCAGCCCCAGCATTTT. Its protein product is CASSQSLLGNQPQHF. This chain connects TRBV4-2 to TRBJ1-5; D is uncertain. Per the germline V gene, CDR1 is LGHNA and CDR2 is YNFKEQ. The CDR3 extends over 15 amino acids. V lost 3 bases and J 2 bases, leaving 11 bases between the germline ends.

This chain joins TRBV19 and TRBJ1-5; 10 nucleotides match TRBD1. V shed 6 bases and J 6 bases; nucleotides not matched to a gene: 8. CDR1 LNHDA and CDR2 SQIVND come from the germline V gene (reference sequence). This CDR3 comprises 15 residues. This chain's CDR3 is CASSRGTGDSQPQHF. CDR3 nucleotide sequence: TGTGCCAGTAGCAGGGGGACAGGGGATTCTCAGCCCCAGCATTTT. The variable domain in full, completed from reference TRBV19 and TRBJ1-5, reads DGGITQSPKYLFRKEGQNVTLSCEQNLNHDAMYWYRQDPGQGLRLIYYSQIVNDFQKGDIAEGYSVSREKKESFPLTVTSAQKNPTAFYLCASSRGTGDSQPQHFGDGTRLSIL.

The rearrangement joins TRBV3-1 (or the pseudogene TRBV3-2) to TRBJ2-1, with D maybe TRBD1 (6 bases). The CDR3 runs 12 residues. Germline V gene sequence: CDR1 LGHDT, CDR2 YNNKEL (reference sequence). Trimming took 8 bases from V and 10 from J, leaving 15 bases between them. The CDR3: CASAQGTGEQFF. The CDR3 DNA follows: TGTGCCAGCGCCCAGGGGACGGGGGAGCAGTTCTTC.

The chain couples TRBV4-3 to TRBJ1-5, with no clear D. Trimming pared 3 bases from V and 1 base from J, leaving 10 bases between. Per germline, CDR1 LGHNA and CDR2 YSLEER. The CDR3 has 15 residues. CDR3: CASSQGISSNQPQHF. Here the CDR3 DNA reads TGCGCCAGCAGCCAGGGCATTTCAAGCAATCAGCCCCAGCATTTT.

The chain joins TRBV18 to TRBJ2-1; D uncertain. This CDR3 contains 15 residues. In germline, CDR1 is KGHSH, CDR2 LQKENI. Trimming cost V 3 bases and J 0 bases, with 9 bases left between them. The CDR3 DNA follows: TGTGCCAGCTCACCTAAACTGAGCTCCTACAATGAGCAGTTCTTC. Translated, it gives CASSPKLSSYNEQFF.

This chain uses TRBV9 with TRBJ2-2, with D perhaps matching TRBD1 (6 bases). V was trimmed by 4 bases and J by 1 base, leaving 8 bases between them. From germline, CDR1 is SGDLS and CDR2 YYNGEE. The CDR3 has 14 amino acids. Here the CDR3 reads CASSQGQNTGELFF. The CDR3 DNA reads as TGTGCCAGCAGCCAGGGACAGAACACCGGGGAGCTGTTTTTT.